The 27 T cell receptor beta chains in this list originate from one sample, sequenced in a study of graft-versus-host responses after intestinal transplantation. Profiled with immunoSEQ multiplex PCR; TCRdb holds only in-frame clones, not every one. The sample consists of approximately 89,000 clones, around nine tenths of them appearing once. Sample: PBMCs, taken 450 to 480 days after intestinal transplant. The receptors stem from a human patient who received an intestinal transplant, so some T cells may come from the graft donor.

This clone showed up just once. The CDR3 region has the DNA TGTGCCAACCCAAGGGGAAATGAGCAGTTCTTC. It yields the protein CANPRGNEQFF. V gene TRBV2 combines with J gene TRBJ2-1; D possibly corresponds to TRBD1 (5 bases). The length of the CDR3 is 11 residues. V shed 10 bases and J shed 7 bases, with 11 bases lying between them. Germline V gene lookup returns CDR1 SNHLY and CDR2 FYNNEI.

The chain links TRBV19 to TRBJ2-1, with TRBD2 matching over 7 bases. Looked up from germline, CDR1 is LNHDA and CDR2 is SQIVND (reference sequence). With 4 bases clipped from V and 7 bases from J, the junction kept 1 base outside the gene matches. There are 12 residues in the CDR3. This CDR3 reads CASSTGGNEQFF. The CDR3 DNA is TGTGCCAGTAGTACCGGGGGGAATGAGCAGTTCTTC.

The chain combines TRBV7-9 with TRBJ1-2, with D unresolved. V was cut by 7 bases and J by 0 bases, with 12 bases left in between. The CDR3 extends over 14 amino acids. The germline V gene encodes CDR1 SEHNR and CDR2 FQNEAQ (reference sequence). CDR3: CASNPDRANYGYTF. The DNA for the CDR3 is TGTGCCAGCAACCCGGACCGGGCTAACTATGGCTACACCTTC. The whole variable domain, filled in from reference TRBV7-9 and TRBJ1-2, reads DTGVSQNPRHKITKRGQNVTFRCDPISEHNRLYWYRQTLGQGPEFLTYFQNEAQLEKSRLLSDRFSAERPKGSFSTLEIQRTEQGDSAMYLCASNPDRANYGYTFGSGTRLTVV.

This chain links TRBV5-3 with TRBJ1-5, with D possibly matching TRBD1 (5 bases). TRBV5-3 carries the ORF label, with uncertain function. This CDR3 region has 13 residues. Trimming took 8 bases from V and 4 from J, leaving 13 bases between them. The CDR3 DNA reads TGTGCCAGCGCCACTGGGGGTAATCAGCCCCAGCATTTT. Translating gives CASATGGNQPQHF.

The count of this clone is one. This chain joins TRBV7-2 and TRBJ2-2, with 8 bases fitting TRBD1. Germline V gives CDR1 SGHTA, CDR2 FQGNSA. CDR3 length: 15 residues. The trim removed 7 bases at V and 4 bases at J, leaving 8 bases unmatched. CDR3 in DNA: TGTGCCAGCACCTTGACAGGGGCAAGCACCGGGGAGCTGTTTTTT. Its translation is CASTLTGASTGELFF.

Worth noting for this clone: This sample includes further DNA sequences coding for the same CDR3. This chain links TRBV5-5 with TRBJ1-5; D call uncertain. The CDR3 has 14 residues. V lost 0 bases, J lost 0 bases, and 4 bases lay in between. Germline CDR1 reads SGHKS; CDR2 reads YYEKEE (reference sequence). As DNA, the CDR3 is TGTGCCAGCAGCTTGGGTTATAGCAATCAGCCCCAGCATTTT. This translates into CASSLGYSNQPQHF.

The chain joins TRBV9 to TRBJ1-3; D gene unclear. CDR1 is SGDLS, CDR2 YYNGEE, per germline. The CDR3 is 15 residues long. Trimming cost V 0 bases and J 4 bases, with 11 bases left between them. CDR3 coding DNA: TGTGCCAGCAGCGTAGAAGGGTATGACGGAAACACCATATATTTT. Protein sequence: CASSVEGYDGNTIYF. Combining the CDR3 with reference TRBV9 and TRBJ1-3 gives the whole variable domain DSGVTQTPKHLITATGQRVTLRCSPRSGDLSVYWYQQSLDQGLQFLIQYYNGEERAKGNILERFSAQQFPDLHSELNLSSLELGDSALYFCASSVEGYDGNTIYFGEGSWLTVV.

The V and J genes are TRBV9 and TRBJ1-2; 8 bases map to TRBD1. The V and J ends lost 0 bases and 4 bases, in that order; junction bases with no gene match: 8. CDR1 and CDR2 from the germline V gene are SGDLS and YYNGEE. This CDR3 has 16 residues. The CDR3 reads CASSVAQDREAYGYTF. The CDR3 DNA follows: TGTGCCAGCAGCGTAGCCCAGGACAGGGAGGCCTATGGCTACACCTTC.

This chain links TRBV27 with TRBJ1-1, with 9 bases matching TRBD1. Germline assignment: CDR1 MNHEY and CDR2 SMNVEV (reference sequence). The CDR3 is 16 residues long. Trimming cost V 6 bases and J 4 bases; bases outside gene matches: 12. As DNA, the CDR3 is TGTGCCAGCAGCAGAGCGGGACAGGGAGGGATCACTGAAGCTTTCTTT. This translates into CASSRAGQGGITEAFF.

The chain couples TRBV9 to TRBJ1-1; tentatively, D is TRBD1 (5 bases). The CDR3 has 17 amino acids. Germline V gene data show CDR1 as SGDLS and CDR2 as YYNGEE. V was trimmed by 0 bases and J by 4 bases, leaving 19 bases between them. The CDR3, as DNA: TGTGCCAGCAGCGTAGTTTCTAGGGCGGACGGGGGCACTGAAGCTTTCTTT. This codes for CASSVVSRADGGTEAFF.

This chain joins TRBV10-2 and TRBJ1-1, with 8 bases lining up with TRBD1. Per germline, CDR1 WSHSY and CDR2 SAAADI. With 7 bases clipped from V and 11 bases from J, the junction kept 6 bases outside the gene matches. This CDR3 is built from 11 residues. DNA of the CDR3: TGCGCCAGCACGTCGACAGGGGCGGCTTTCTTT. Translating gives CASTSTGAAFF.

The chain employs TRBV2 and TRBJ1-2; 10 nucleotides line up with TRBD1. Germline V lookup: CDR1 SNHLY, CDR2 FYNNEI. V shed 8 bases and J 4 bases; nucleotides not matched to a gene: 10. This CDR3 has 15 amino acids. The CDR3 spells CASFEGTGVGYGYTF. Here the CDR3 DNA reads TGTGCCAGCTTCGAGGGGACAGGGGTAGGCTATGGCTACACCTTC. Looking up the rest from reference TRBV2 and TRBJ1-2 gives the full variable domain: EPEVTQTPSHQVTQMGQEVILRCVPISNHLYFYWYRQILGQKVEFLVSFYNNEISEKSEIFDDQFSVERPDGSNFTLKIRSTKLEDSAMYFCASFEGTGVGYGYTFGSGTRLTVV.

The rearrangement links TRBV29-1 to TRBJ2-3, with TRBD1 matching 9 bases. Germline loops: CDR1 SQVTM, CDR2 ANQGSEA. With 4 bases clipped from V and 0 bases from J, the junction kept 8 bases outside the gene matches. The CDR3 has 16 residues. CDR3 bases: TGCAGCGTTGGGCGACAGGGGGTGGGTAGCACAGATACGCAGTATTTT. Translated: CSVGRQGVGSTDTQYF.

The gene calls are TRBV5-6 and TRBJ2-1; D is uncertain. The germline V and J ends were trimmed by 4 bases and 7 bases, with 12 bases remaining between them. Germline lookup yields CDR1 SGHDT and CDR2 YYEEEE. The length of the CDR3 is 13 residues. CDR3 coding DNA: TGTGCCAGCAGCCAGCGCCTGGGGAATGAGCAGTTCTTC. It is translated as CASSQRLGNEQFF.

The chain recombines TRBV10-3 with TRBJ2-2; a possible D gene is TRBD1 (5 bases). Germline assignment: CDR1 ENHRY and CDR2 SYGVKD. The CDR3 sequence is 14 residues long. V gave up 6 bases and J gave up 0 bases, with 8 bases separating them. As DNA, the CDR3 is TGTGCCATCAGGGACACACCGAACACCGGGGAGCTGTTTTTT. This encodes CAIRDTPNTGELFF.

The V call is TRBV5-1, the J call TRBJ2-1; D is uncertain. The germline V and J ends were trimmed by 0 bases and 0 bases, with 16 bases remaining between them. Germline CDR1 SGHRS, CDR2 YFSETQ. CDR3 size: 18 residues. The CDR3 here is CASSLVVSGGSSYNEQFF. Here the CDR3 DNA reads TGCGCCAGCAGCTTGGTGGTTAGTGGCGGAAGCTCCTACAATGAGCAGTTCTTC.

V gene TRBV5-6 combines with J gene TRBJ2-7, with 10 nucleotides matching TRBD2. The CDR3 loop spans 17 amino acids. V dropped 2 bases and J dropped 2; count of bases not matched to a gene: 10. The germline CDR1 and CDR2 sequences are SGHDT and YYEEEE. For the CDR3, the DNA is TGTGCCAGCAGCTTCGGGCTAGCGGGGGCCCACCCCTACGAGCAGTACTTC. Translating it yields CASSFGLAGAHPYEQYF. Full variable domain (outside the CDR3, taken from reference TRBV5-6 and TRBJ2-7): DAGVTQSPTHLIKTRGQQVTLRCSPKSGHDTVSWYQQALGQGPQFIFQYYEEEERQRGNFPDRFSGHQFPNYSSELNVNALLLGDSALYLCASSFGLAGAHPYEQYFGPGTRLTVT.

This chain uses TRBV6-1 with TRBJ1-6; TRBD1 matches 7 bases. The V gene's germline CDR1 is MNHNS and CDR2 SASEGT. V lost 4 bases, J lost 7 bases, and 7 bases stayed unmatched. CDR3 length: 15 amino acids. The CDR3 DNA reads TGTGCCAGCAGTGGGGGACAGATGAAGAATTCACCCCTCCACTTT. This translates into CASSGGQMKNSPLHF.

The rearrangement links TRBV21-1 to TRBJ1-5; the D call of TRBD1 is as the table states it, not checked on the DNA. TRBV21-1 corresponds to a pseudogene. This CDR3 has 19 residues. The DNA for the CDR3 is TGTGCCAGCAGCAAAGACCACGGAAACAGGGAACCCAGCAATCAGCCCCAGCATTTT. Amino acids: CASSKDHGNREPSNQPQHF.

This chain links TRBV5-1 with TRBJ2-4, with D possibly TRBD1 on 7 matching bases. The CDR3 is 14 residues long. The germline V gene encodes CDR1 SGHRS and CDR2 YFSETQ. V lost 5 bases and J lost 3, with 12 bases in between. The CDR3 sequence is CASREGTDKNIQYF. The CDR3 DNA reads as TGCGCCAGCAGGGAGGGGACAGACAAAAACATTCAGTACTTC.

The genes are TRBV2 and TRBJ2-3; the match to TRBD2 covers 7 bases. The CDR3 consists of 18 residues. J was trimmed by 1 base and V by 3 bases; bases with no gene match: 13. CDR1 SNHLY and CDR2 FYNNEI come from the germline V gene. CDR3 residues: CASSDPSSGGGRTDTQYF. The CDR3 region has the DNA TGTGCCAGCAGTGACCCCTCCTCTGGCGGGGGACGCACAGATACGCAGTATTTT.

This rearrangement joins TRBV5-1 to TRBJ2-1, with D unclear. The CDR3 is 15 residues long. Germline V gene data show CDR1 as SGHRS and CDR2 as YFSETQ. V lost 6 bases to trimming and J lost 2 bases, with 15 bases between them. DNA of the CDR3: TGCGCCAGCACCAGTCTGGACCGTGCCTACAATGAGCAGTTCTTC. This codes for CASTSLDRAYNEQFF. The full variable domain, completed using reference TRBV5-1 and TRBJ2-1, is KAGVTQTPRYLIKTRGQQVTLSCSPISGHRSVSWYQQTPGQGLQFLFEYFSETQRNKGNFPGRFSGRQFSNSRSEMNVSTLELGDSALYLCASTSLDRAYNEQFFGPGTRLTVL.

This chain joins TRBV18 and TRBJ2-2; TRBD2 might be the D (5 bases). This CDR3 has 13 residues. CDR1 is KGHSH and CDR2 is LQKENI in the germline V gene. Between the trimmed V and J ends, which lost 1 base and 5 bases, there was a span of 5 bases. The CDR3 protein is CASSPRGTGELFF. CDR3 nucleotide sequence: TGTGCCAGCTCACCACGAGGGACCGGGGAGCTGTTTTTT.

This rearrangement joins TRBV6-5 to TRBJ2-3, with a tentative D call TRBD1 (5 bases). Germline V lookup: CDR1 MNHEY, CDR2 SVGAGI. Trimming stripped 5 bases from V and 0 bases from J, with 12 bases between. The CDR3 extends over 15 amino acids. CDR3 loop: CASSGPGPSTDTQYF. The CDR3 nucleotides are TGTGCCAGCAGTGGCCCAGGGCCTAGCACAGATACGCAGTATTTT.

The chain employs TRBV6-5 and TRBJ1-1; 7 nucleotides match TRBD1. The CDR3 extends over 15 amino acids. Germline CDR1 MNHEY, CDR2 SVGAGI. J was trimmed by 4 bases and V by 0 bases; bases with no gene match: 5. CDR3 region: CASSYSRQGTTEAFF. CDR3 sequence (DNA): TGTGCCAGCAGTTACTCCCGACAGGGCACCACTGAAGCTTTCTTT.

The CDR3 sequence: CASSLGGDNSPLHF. The DNA of the CDR3 is TGTGCCAGCAGCCTAGGAGGGGATAATTCACCCCTCCACTTT. This chain uses TRBV11-2 with TRBJ1-6, with D perhaps matching TRBD1 (5 bases). V dropped 5 bases and J dropped 5 bases, with 10 bases sitting between them. The CDR3 has 14 residues. CDR1 is SGHAT, CDR2 FQNNGV, per germline.

This chain joins TRBV19 and TRBJ2-3; TRBD2 agrees at 7 bases. The ends lost 7 bases at V and 4 bases at J; junction bases unmatched: 5. The CDR3 extends over 13 amino acids. Germline CDR1 LNHDA, CDR2 SQIVND (reference sequence). The CDR3 loop is CASTLRGADTQYF. CDR3 DNA sequence: TGTGCCAGTACACTCCGGGGGGCAGATACGCAGTATTTT.